The subject of this entry is one T cell receptor (beta chain). Profiled with immunoSEQ multiplex PCR; TCRdb holds only in-frame clones, not every one. The sample consists of 85,000 to 100,000 clones, over 80% of them appearing once. The CDR3 is 13 residues long. Trimming pared 0 bases from V and 2 bases from J, leaving 5 bases between. Germline V CDR1 and CDR2: MNHEY, SMNVEV (reference sequence). The data belong to a study of T cell changes during pregnancy in multiple sclerosis. The starting material was peripheral blood, obtained in the first trimester of pregnancy. The source is a female donor with multiple sclerosis, enrolled in a pregnancy study. The rearrangement uses TRBV27 and TRBJ2-7; D is unresolved. For the CDR3, the DNA is TGTGCCAGCAGTTTATCCCAGACCTACGAGCAGTACTTC. Protein sequence: CASSLSQTYEQYF.